This T cell receptor beta chain was sequenced for a study of blood T cell repertoires in COVID-19. The CDR3 is made up of 18 amino acids. CDR1 and CDR2 from the germline V gene are SNHLY and FYNNEI. V trimming: 5 bases; J trimming: 7 bases; junction bases outside the gene matches: 14. The protocol was immunoSEQ multiplex PCR, while the TCRdb copy is restricted to in-frame clones and leaves out a portion. The sample gives fewer than 250,000 clones, about 86% of which show up once; 3.5% to 4.5% is in the top ten. The J gene is TRBJ1-4, the V gene TRBV2; 12 positions agree with TRBD1. The specimen sequenced was PBMCs or T cells enriched from blood (not recorded which). The clonotype originates from a woman aged 40 to 49 with acute COVID-19. Here the CDR3 reads CASSPGTGGFAGGEKLFF. The CDR3 DNA sequence: TGTGCCAGCAGTCCCGGGACAGGGGGCTTTGCGGGAGGTGAAAAACTGTTTTTT.